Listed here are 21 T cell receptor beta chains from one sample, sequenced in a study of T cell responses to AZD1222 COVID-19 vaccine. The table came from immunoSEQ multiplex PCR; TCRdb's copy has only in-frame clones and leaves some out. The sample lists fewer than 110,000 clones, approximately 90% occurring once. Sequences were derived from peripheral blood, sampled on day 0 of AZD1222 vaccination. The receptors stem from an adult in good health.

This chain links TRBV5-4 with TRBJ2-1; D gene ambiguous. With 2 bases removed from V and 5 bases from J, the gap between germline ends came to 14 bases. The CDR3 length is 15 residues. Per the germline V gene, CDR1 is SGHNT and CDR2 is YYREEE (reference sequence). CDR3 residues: CASSFWVTFNNEQFF. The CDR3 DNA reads TGTGCCAGCAGCTTCTGGGTTACCTTTAACAATGAGCAGTTCTTC. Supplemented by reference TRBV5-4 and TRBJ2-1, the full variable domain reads ETGVTQSPTHLIKTRGQQVTLRCSSQSGHNTVSWYQQALGQGPQFIFQYYREEENGRGNFPPRFSGLQFPNYSSELNVNALELDDSALYLCASSFWVTFNNEQFFGPGTRLTVL.

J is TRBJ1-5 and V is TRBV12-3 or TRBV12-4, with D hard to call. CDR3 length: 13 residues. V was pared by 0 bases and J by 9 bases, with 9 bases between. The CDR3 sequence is CASSLARVGPQHF. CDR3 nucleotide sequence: TGTGCCAGCAGTTTAGCGCGGGTGGGGCCCCAGCATTTT.

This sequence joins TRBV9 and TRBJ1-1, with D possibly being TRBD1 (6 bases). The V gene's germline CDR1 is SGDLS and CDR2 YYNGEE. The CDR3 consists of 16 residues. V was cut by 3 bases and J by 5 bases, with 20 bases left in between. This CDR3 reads CASSATGHPWETEAFF. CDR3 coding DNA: TGTGCCAGCAGCGCAACAGGGCATCCCTGGGAGACTGAAGCTTTCTTT.

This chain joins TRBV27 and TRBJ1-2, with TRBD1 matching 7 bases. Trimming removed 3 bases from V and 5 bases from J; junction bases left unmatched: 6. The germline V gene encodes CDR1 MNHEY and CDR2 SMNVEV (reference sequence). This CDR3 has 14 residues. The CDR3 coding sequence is TGTGCCAGCAGTTTTAGGGGGCAGGAGTATGGCTACACCTTC. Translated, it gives CASSFRGQEYGYTF.

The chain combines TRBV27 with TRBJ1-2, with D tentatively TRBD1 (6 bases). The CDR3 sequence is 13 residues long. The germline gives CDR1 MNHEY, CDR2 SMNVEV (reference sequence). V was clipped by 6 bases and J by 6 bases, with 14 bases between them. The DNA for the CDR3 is TGTGCCAGCAGAACAGGGTGGGAAAATGGCTACACCTTC. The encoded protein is CASRTGWENGYTF.

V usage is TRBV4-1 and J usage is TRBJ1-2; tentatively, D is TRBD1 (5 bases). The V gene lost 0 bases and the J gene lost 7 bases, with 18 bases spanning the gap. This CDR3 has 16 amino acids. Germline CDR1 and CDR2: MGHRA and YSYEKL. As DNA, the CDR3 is TGCGCCAGCAGCCAAGATAGTCTCCGGGGGAGAGGTGGCTACACCTTC. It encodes CASSQDSLRGRGGYTF.

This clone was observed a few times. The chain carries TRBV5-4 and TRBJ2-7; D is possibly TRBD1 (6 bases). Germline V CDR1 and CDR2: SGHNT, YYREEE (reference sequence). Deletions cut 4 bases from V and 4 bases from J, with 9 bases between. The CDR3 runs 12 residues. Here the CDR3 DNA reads TGTGCCAGCAGCCAGGGACAATACGAGCAGTACTTC. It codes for CASSQGQYEQYF.

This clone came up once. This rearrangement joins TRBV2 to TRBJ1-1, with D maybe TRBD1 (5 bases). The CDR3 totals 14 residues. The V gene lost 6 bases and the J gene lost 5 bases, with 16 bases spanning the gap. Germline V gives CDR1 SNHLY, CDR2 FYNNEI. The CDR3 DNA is TGTGCCAGCAGCCCTACCAGGGCGAGAACTGAAGCTTTCTTT. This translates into CASSPTRARTEAFF. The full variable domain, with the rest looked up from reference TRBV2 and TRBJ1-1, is EPEVTQTPSHQVTQMGQEVILRCVPISNHLYFYWYRQILGQKVEFLVSFYNNEISEKSEIFDDQFSVERPDGSNFTLKIRSTKLEDSAMYFCASSPTRARTEAFFGQGTRLTVV.

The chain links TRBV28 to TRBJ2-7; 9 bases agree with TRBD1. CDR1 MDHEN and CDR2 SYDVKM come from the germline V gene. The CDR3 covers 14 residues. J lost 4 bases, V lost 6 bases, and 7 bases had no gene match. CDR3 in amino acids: CASRRTGEGYEQYF. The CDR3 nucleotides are TGTGCCAGCAGACGGACAGGGGAGGGGTACGAGCAGTACTTC.

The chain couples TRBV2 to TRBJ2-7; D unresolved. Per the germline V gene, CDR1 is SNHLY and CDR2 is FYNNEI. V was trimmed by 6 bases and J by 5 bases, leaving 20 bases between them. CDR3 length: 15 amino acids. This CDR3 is CASRDATVGVHEQYF. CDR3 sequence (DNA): TGTGCCAGCAGAGATGCAACGGTGGGCGTCCACGAGCAGTACTTC.

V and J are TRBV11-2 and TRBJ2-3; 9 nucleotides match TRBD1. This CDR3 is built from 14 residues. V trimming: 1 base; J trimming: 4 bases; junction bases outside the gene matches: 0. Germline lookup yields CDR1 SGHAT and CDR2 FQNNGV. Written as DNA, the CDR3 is TGTGCCAGCAGCTTAGGGGACAGGGCAGATACGCAGTATTTT. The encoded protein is CASSLGDRADTQYF.

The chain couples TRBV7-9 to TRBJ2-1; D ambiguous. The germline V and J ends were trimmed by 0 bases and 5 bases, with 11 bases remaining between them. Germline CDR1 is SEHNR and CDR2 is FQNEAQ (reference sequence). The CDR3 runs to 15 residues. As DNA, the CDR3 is TGTGCCAGCAGCTTAGCGATGTCCTTCGACAATGAGCAGTTCTTC. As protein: CASSLAMSFDNEQFF.

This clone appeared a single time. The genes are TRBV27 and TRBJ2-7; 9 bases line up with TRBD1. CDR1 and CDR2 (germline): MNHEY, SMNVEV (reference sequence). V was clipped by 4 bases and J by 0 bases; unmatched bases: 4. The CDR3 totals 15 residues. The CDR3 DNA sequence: TGTGCCAGCAGTTACGGGACAGGGAACTCCTACGAGCAGTACTTC. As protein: CASSYGTGNSYEQYF.

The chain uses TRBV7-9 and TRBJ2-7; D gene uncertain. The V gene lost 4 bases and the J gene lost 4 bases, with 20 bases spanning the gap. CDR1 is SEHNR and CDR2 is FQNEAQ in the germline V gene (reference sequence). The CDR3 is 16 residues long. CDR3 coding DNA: TGTGCCAGCAGCTCAAGGGTAACCTCAGGAGAATACGAGCAGTACTTC. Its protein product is CASSSRVTSGEYEQYF. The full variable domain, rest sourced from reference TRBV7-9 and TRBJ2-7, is DTGVSQNPRHKITKRGQNVTFRCDPISEHNRLYWYRQTLGQGPEFLTYFQNEAQLEKSRLLSDRFSAERPKGSFSTLEIQRTEQGDSAMYLCASSSRVTSGEYEQYFGPGTRLTVT.

CDR3 in amino acids: CAIKGGSLGETQYF. For the CDR3, the DNA is TGTGCCATAAAAGGGGGGAGCCTCGGGGAGACCCAGTACTTC. V gene TRBV10-3 combines with J gene TRBJ2-5, with D perhaps assigned TRBD1 or TRBD2 (6 bases each). V was trimmed by 9 bases and J by 5 bases, leaving 19 bases between them. CDR3 length: 14 residues. The germline CDR1 and CDR2 sequences are ENHRY and SYGVKD.

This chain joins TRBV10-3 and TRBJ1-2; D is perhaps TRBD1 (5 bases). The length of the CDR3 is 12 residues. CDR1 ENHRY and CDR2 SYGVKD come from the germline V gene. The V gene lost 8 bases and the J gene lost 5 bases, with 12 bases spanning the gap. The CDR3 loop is CAIGTGGYGYTF. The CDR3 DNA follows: TGTGCCATCGGTACAGGCGGGTATGGCTACACCTTC.

The CDR3 loop is CASSPGTALNTEAFF. CDR3 DNA sequence: TGTGCCAGCAGTCCCGGGACGGCTTTGAACACTGAAGCTTTCTTT. The V and J genes are TRBV28 and TRBJ1-1; a weak D match, TRBD1 (5 bases). Trimming pared 5 bases from V and 0 bases from J, leaving 13 bases between. This CDR3 comprises 15 residues. Germline CDR1 and CDR2: MDHEN and SYDVKM.

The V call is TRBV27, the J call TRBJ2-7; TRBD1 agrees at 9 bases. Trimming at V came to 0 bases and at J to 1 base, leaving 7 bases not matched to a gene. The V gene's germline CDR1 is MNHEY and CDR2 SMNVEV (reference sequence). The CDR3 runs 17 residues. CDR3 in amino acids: CASSLSPQGAPSYEQYF. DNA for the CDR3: TGTGCCAGCAGTTTATCCCCACAGGGGGCGCCGTCCTACGAGCAGTACTTC.

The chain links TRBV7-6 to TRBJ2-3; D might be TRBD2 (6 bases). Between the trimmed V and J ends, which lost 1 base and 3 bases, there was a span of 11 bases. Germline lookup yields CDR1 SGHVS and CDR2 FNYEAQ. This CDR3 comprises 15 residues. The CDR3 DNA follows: TGTGCCAGCAGCTTAGGAGGGACTCCAACAGATACGCAGTATTTT. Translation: CASSLGGTPTDTQYF.

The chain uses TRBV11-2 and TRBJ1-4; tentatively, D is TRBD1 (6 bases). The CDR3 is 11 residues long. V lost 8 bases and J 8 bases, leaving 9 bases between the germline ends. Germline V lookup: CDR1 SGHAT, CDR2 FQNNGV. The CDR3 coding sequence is TGTGCCAGCCAAACAGGGGAAAAACTGTTTTTT. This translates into CASQTGEKLFF.

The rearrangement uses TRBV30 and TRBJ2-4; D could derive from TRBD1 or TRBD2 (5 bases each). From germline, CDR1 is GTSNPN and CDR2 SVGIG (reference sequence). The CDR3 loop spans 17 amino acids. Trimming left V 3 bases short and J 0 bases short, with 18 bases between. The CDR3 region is CAWRWGAQGVAKNIQYF. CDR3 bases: TGTGCCTGGAGGTGGGGCGCCCAGGGAGTAGCCAAAAACATTCAGTACTTC.